What follows is one T cell receptor beta chain and its context. Its antigen is unidentified. CDR1 and CDR2 (germline): SGHRS, YFSETQ. The CDR3 is made up of 11 amino acids. Trimming took off 0 bases at V and 10 bases at J, with 5 bases between the two ends. This entry belongs to a study of cytomegalovirus exposure and HLA in healthy donors. Study in general: Among about 179 million T cells, an earlier analysis found 117 million unique TCR beta sequences. Study outcomes and limitations: Apart from CMV serostatus, no immune exposure information was available. In a later analysis, TCR beta V- and J-gene trimming showed a link to a missense DCLRE1C variant.

The PCR ran on 60 Vbeta and 13 Jbeta primers. Assay used: immunoSEQ multiplex PCR; TCRdb lists only in-frame clones, some missing. The sample carries around 130,000 clones, roughly three quarters recorded once. The specimen sequenced was PBMCs. This TCR came from a woman between 55 and 75 years old in good health and CMV-seronegative. The V and J genes are TRBV5-1 and TRBJ2-1, with a possible D match to TRBD2 (5 bases). CDR3 protein: CASSLGREQFF. The CDR3 bases are TGCGCCAGCAGCTTGGGGAGGGAGCAGTTCTTC.